A selection of T cell receptor beta chains follows, all from one sample in a study of blood T cell repertoires in COVID-19. Data came from immunoSEQ multiplex PCR; TCRdb stores just in-frame clones and leaves some out. The sample yields 130,000 or so clones, about four fifths seen once. The sample comprised peripheral blood. All receptors derive from a man aged 25-45 years with COVID-19, enrolled during active disease. Each CDR3 is given with its conserved first and last residue. D genes are given only for firm matches.

V	D	J	CDR3
TRBV6-6	TRBD2	TRBJ2-1	CASSYRVAGVGNEQFF
TRBV27	NA	TRBJ1-5	CASRSNNQPQHF
TRBV7-3	TRBD2	TRBJ2-2	CASSPWGTTNTGELFF
TRBV15	TRBD1	TRBJ2-7	CATSRAGQGADEQYF
TRBV19	NA	TRBJ2-2	CASSIGGQTSNTGELFF
TRBV29-1	TRBD2	TRBJ2-1	CSVRTSGDNEQFF
TRBV10-2	NA	TRBJ1-2	CASSEGSGKGDYGYTF
TRBV18	NA	TRBJ1-1	CASSPPGVNTEAFF
TRBV7-2	NA	TRBJ2-5	CASSYGVAYETQYF
TRBV6-6	NA	TRBJ2-3	CASGGGTDTQYF
TRBV19	TRBD2	TRBJ2-7	CASSSLAGESYEQYF
TRBV4-1	TRBD1	TRBJ1-5	CASSPRDRASNQPQHF
TRBV3-1/TRBV3-2	TRBD2	TRBJ2-1	CASSHSSGHYNEQFF
TRBV28	NA	TRBJ1-2	CATNTGGF
TRBV25-1	NA	TRBJ2-7	CASSDEAEPSYEQYF
TRBV7-2	TRBD2	TRBJ2-3	CASSLDGRGKTDTQYF
TRBV5-4	NA	TRBJ1-1	CASSPTQGTNTEAFF
TRBV27	NA	TRBJ2-1	CASSLSPTGEQFF
TRBV6-6	NA	TRBJ2-1	CASRDSYYNEQFF
TRBV19	NA	TRBJ1-5	CASSIFHRDQPQHF
TRBV9	NA	TRBJ2-7	CASSVGEAVYEQYF
TRBV10-2	TRBD1	TRBJ1-5	CASGSQGADQPQHF
TRBV6-4	NA	TRBJ1-1	CASSDPQGGYMNTEAFF
TRBV20-1	NA	TRBJ2-7	CSASSYGEQYF
TRBV28	TRBD1	TRBJ2-4	CASSRDRLYKNIQYF
TRBV27	NA	TRBJ2-5	CASSLSLGGQETQYF
TRBV19	NA	TRBJ1-2	CASSTGVAYYGYTF
TRBV30	NA	TRBJ1-5	CAWRREGGQPQHF
TRBV28	NA	TRBJ1-3	CASSHRDTRPGNTIYF
TRBV18	TRBD1	TRBJ1-6	CASSPGTGGNSPLHF
TRBV30	NA	TRBJ1-3	CAWRGRDPKTLGSGNTIYF
TRBV30	NA	TRBJ2-7	CAWSVGGQSYEQYF
TRBV5-3	NA	TRBJ2-5	CARSLWREETQYF
TRBV7-8	NA	TRBJ2-7	CASSLGENYEQYF
TRBV5-4	TRBD1	TRBJ1-2	CASSSRDRSNYGYTF